The following is a T cell receptor (beta chain) sequence with its context. Its target is not known. These data come from a study of T-cell memory formation after mild COVID-19. TCR alpha and TCR beta cDNA libraries carrying sample barcodes and UMIs were produced by 5'RACE using constant-segment primers. TCRdb recomputed calls from the 5' RACE reads with MiXCR, one row per CDR3 protein. This sample yields fewer than 95,000 distinct CDR3 sequences, of which around an eighth are seen a single time; roughly a quarter belongs to the top ten. V gave up 4 bases and J gave up 4 bases, with 13 bases separating them. Germline CDR1 and CDR2: SQVTM and ANQGSEA. This CDR3 has 13 amino acids. Study-level findings and limits: CD4+ contracting clones were found mainly in CM and EM, and CD8+ ones in EMRA. The authors left the SARS-CoV-2 specificity of second-wave clones peaking on day 37 unconfirmed.

The sequenced material came from PBMCs or a T cell subset sorted from them (not recorded which). The sequence was obtained from an adult woman who had mild COVID-19 (a few samples of this study predate the infection). Cell type and time point are not known. J is TRBJ1-1 and V is TRBV29-1, with D perhaps TRBD1 (5 bases). The CDR3: CSVVGEGPTEAFF. For the CDR3, the DNA is TGCAGCGTTGTGGGAGAGGGGCCCACTGAAGCTTTCTTT.